Described below is a single T cell receptor beta chain sequence and its context. Its specificity is unknown. The method was immunoSEQ multiplex PCR; TCRdb's version includes in-frame clones alone and lacks a portion of them. This sample has more than 85,000 clones, with 88% found just once. Germline V lookup: CDR1 SGDLS, CDR2 YYNGEE. This CDR3 region has 15 residues. Trimming at V came to 0 bases and at J to 2 bases, leaving 1 base not matched to a gene. The data were obtained in a study of cytomegalovirus exposure and HLA in healthy donors. In the study overall: Per a later analysis, the roughly 690 first-cohort and 120 or so validation repertoires shared one platform.

The donors were part of the roughly 120-subject validation cohort, which stood apart from the roughly 640-subject first cohort. Notes on the study in general: Investigators reported around 150 TCR beta chains as tied to cytomegalovirus.

The J gene is TRBJ1-3, the V gene TRBV9; 8 bases line up with TRBD1. The sample consisted of PBMCs. The receptor was derived from a woman in her 30s in good health and CMV-seropositive. CDR3 DNA: TGTGCCAGCAGCGTAGAGACAGGGGCTGGAAACACCATATATTTT. This gives the protein CASSVETGAGNTIYF.